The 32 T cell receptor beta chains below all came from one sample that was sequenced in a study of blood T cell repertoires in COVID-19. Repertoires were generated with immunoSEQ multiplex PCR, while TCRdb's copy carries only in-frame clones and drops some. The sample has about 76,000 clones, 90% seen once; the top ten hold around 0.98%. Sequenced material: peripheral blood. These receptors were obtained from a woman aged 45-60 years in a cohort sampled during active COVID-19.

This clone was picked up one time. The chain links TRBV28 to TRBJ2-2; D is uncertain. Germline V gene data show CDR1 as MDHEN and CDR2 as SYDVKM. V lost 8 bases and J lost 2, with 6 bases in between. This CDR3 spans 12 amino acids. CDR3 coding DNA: TGTGCCAGCGGAGAAAACACCGGGGAGCTGTTTTTT. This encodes CASGENTGELFF.

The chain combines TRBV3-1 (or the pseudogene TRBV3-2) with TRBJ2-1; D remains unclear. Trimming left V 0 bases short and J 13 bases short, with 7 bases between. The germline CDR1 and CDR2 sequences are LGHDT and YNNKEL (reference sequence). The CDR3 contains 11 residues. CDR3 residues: CASSQDRVQFF. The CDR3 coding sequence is TGTGCCAGCAGCCAAGATCGTGTACAGTTCTTC.

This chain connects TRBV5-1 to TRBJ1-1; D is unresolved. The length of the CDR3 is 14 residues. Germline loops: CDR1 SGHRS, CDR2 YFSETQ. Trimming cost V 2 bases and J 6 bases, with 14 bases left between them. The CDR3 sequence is CASSFDTEAAEAFF. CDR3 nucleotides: TGCGCCAGCAGCTTTGACACGGAGGCGGCTGAAGCTTTCTTT.

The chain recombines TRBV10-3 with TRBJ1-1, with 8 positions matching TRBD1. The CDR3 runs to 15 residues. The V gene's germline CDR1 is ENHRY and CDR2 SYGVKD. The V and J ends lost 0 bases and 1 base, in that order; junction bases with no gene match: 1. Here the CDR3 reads CAISESDRGNTEAFF. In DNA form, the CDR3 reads TGTGCCATCAGTGAGTCAGACAGGGGGAACACTGAAGCTTTCTTT.

The CDR3 DNA reads as TGTGCCAGCGGCAGGGGACAGGGTCCTTGGAACACCATATATTTT. Protein sequence: CASGRGQGPWNTIYF. This chain joins TRBV21-1 and TRBJ1-3; TRBD1, as called in the table, went unchecked against the DNA. TRBV21-1 is classified as a pseudogene. This CDR3 contains 15 residues.

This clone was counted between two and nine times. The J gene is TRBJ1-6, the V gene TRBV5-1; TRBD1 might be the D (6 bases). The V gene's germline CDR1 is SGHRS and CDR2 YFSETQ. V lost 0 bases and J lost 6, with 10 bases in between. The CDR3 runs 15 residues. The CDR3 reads CASSLDRAGNSPLHF. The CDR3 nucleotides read TGCGCCAGCAGCTTGGACAGGGCGGGTAATTCACCCCTCCACTTT.

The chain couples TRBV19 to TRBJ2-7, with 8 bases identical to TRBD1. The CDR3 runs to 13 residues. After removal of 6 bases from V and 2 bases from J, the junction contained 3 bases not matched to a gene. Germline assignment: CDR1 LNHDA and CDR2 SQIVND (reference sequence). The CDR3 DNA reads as TGTGCCAGTAGCGCAGGGGGCCCCTACGAGCAGTACTTC. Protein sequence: CASSAGGPYEQYF.

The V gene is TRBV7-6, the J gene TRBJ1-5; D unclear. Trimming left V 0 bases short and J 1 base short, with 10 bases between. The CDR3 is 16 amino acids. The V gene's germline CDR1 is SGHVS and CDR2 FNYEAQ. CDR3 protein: CASSLAGSGSNQPQHF. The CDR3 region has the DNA TGTGCCAGCAGCTTAGCAGGGAGTGGAAGCAATCAGCCCCAGCATTTT.

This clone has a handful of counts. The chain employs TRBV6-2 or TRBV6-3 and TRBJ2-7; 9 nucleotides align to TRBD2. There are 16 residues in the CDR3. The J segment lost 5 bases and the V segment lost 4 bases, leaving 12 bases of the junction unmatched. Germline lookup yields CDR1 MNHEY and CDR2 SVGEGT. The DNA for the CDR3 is TGTGCCAGCAGTTCCGAAGGTAGCGGGAGAATCGACGAGCAGTACTTC. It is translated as CASSSEGSGRIDEQYF.

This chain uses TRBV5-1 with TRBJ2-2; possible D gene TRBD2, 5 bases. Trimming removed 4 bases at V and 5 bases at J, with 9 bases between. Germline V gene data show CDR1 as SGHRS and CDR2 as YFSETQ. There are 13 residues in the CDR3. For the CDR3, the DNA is TGCGCCAGCAGCCAACTAGAAACCGGGGAGCTGTTTTTT. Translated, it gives CASSQLETGELFF.

For the CDR3, the DNA is TGTGCCACCCAGAGCAGTAGCGCTGGGGCCAACGTCCTGACTTTC. Encoded protein: CATQSSSAGANVLTF. The chain carries TRBV24-1 and TRBJ2-6; perhaps TRBD2 as D (5 bases). CDR3 length equals 15 residues. Germline V gene data show CDR1 as KGHDR and CDR2 as SFDVKD. The V gene lost 9 bases and the J gene lost 2 bases, with 13 bases spanning the gap.

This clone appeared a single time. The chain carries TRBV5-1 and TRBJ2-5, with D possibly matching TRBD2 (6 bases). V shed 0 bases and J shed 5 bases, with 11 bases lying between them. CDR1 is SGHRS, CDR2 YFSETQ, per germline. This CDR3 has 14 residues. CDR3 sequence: CASSLVGGLETQYF. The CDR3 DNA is TGCGCCAGCAGCTTGGTCGGGGGTCTGGAGACCCAGTACTTC.

The CDR3 DNA reads as TGTGCCAGCAGTTCTGGGGGCTTGGACAGGGGGCGAAATACGCAGTATTTT. Translating gives CASSSGGLDRGRNTQYF. V and J are TRBV27 and TRBJ2-3; 11 bases agree with TRBD1. The V gene's germline CDR1 is MNHEY and CDR2 SMNVEV (reference sequence). This CDR3 has 17 residues. The J segment lost 7 bases and the V segment lost 4 bases, leaving 13 bases of the junction unmatched.

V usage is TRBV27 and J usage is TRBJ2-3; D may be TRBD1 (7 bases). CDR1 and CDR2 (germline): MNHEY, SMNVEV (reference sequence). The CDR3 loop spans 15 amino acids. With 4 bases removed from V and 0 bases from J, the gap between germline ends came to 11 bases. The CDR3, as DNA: TGTGCCAGCAGTTACAGGGGACTTAGCACAGATACGCAGTATTTT. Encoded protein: CASSYRGLSTDTQYF.

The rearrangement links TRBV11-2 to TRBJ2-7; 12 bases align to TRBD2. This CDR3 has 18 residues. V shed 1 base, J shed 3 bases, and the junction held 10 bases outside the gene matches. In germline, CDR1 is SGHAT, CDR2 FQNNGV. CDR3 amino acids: CASSLGTSGRRMGYEQYF. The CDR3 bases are TGTGCCAGCAGCTTAGGAACTAGCGGGAGGAGGATGGGCTACGAGCAGTACTTC.

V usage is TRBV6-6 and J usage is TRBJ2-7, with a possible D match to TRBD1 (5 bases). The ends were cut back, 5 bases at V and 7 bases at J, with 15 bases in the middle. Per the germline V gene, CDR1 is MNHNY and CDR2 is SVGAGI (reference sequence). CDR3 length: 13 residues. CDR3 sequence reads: CASSKSPRTEQYF. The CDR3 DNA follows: TGTGCCAGCAGTAAATCCCCAAGGACAGAGCAGTACTTC.

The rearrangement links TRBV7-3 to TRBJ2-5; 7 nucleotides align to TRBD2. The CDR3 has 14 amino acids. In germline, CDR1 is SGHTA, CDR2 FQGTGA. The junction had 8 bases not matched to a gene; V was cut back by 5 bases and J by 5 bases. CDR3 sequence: CASSRSGTGETQYF. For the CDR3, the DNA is TGTGCCAGCAGCCGGAGCGGGACTGGGGAGACCCAGTACTTC.

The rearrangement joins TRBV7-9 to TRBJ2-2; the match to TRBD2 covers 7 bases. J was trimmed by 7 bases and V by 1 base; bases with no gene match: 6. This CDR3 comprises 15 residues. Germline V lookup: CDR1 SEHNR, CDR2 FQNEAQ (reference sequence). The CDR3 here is CASSLDGRSDGELFF. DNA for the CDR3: TGTGCCAGCAGCTTAGACGGGAGGTCGGACGGGGAGCTGTTTTTT.

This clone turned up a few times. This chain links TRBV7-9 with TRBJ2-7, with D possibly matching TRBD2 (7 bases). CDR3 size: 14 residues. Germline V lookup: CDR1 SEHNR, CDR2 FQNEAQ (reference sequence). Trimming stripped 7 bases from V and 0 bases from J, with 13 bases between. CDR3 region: CASTPRGGSYEQYF. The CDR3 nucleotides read TGTGCCAGCACCCCTAGGGGGGGCTCCTACGAGCAGTACTTC.

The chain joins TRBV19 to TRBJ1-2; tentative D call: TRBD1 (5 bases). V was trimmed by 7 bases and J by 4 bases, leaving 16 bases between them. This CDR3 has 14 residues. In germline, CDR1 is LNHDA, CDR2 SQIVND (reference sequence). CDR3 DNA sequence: TGTGCCAGTACGGCCTCAGGGCTCCTCTATGGCTACACCTTC. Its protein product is CASTASGLLYGYTF.

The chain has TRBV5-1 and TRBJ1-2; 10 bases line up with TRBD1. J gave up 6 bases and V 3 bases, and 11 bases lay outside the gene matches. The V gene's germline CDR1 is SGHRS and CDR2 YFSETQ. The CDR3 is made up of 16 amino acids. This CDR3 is CASSSVGSGTGDGYTF. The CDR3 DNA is TGCGCCAGCAGCTCGGTGGGCTCCGGGACAGGGGATGGCTACACCTTC.

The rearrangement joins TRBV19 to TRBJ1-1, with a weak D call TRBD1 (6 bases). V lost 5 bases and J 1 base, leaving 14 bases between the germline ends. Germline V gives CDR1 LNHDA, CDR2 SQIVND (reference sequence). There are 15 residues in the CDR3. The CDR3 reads CASSHRADTNTEAFF. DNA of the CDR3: TGTGCCAGTAGTCACAGGGCCGATACGAACACTGAAGCTTTCTTT.

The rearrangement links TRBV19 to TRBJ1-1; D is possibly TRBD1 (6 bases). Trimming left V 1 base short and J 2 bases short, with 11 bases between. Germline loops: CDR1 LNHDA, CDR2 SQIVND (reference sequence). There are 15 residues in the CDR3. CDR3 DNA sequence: TGTGCCAGTAGTATAGGGAGCAGGGGAAACACTGAAGCTTTCTTT. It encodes CASSIGSRGNTEAFF.

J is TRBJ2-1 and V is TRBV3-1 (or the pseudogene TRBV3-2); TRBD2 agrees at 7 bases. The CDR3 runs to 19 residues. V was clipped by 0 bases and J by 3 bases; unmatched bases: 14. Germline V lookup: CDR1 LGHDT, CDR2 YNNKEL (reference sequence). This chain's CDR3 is CASSQELSGLAGYYNEQFF. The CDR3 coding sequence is TGTGCCAGCAGCCAAGAATTATCTGGGTTAGCGGGTTACTACAATGAGCAGTTCTTC.

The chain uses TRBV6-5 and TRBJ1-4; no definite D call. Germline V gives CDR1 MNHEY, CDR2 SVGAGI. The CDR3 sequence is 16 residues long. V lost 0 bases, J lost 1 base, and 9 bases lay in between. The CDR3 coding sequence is TGTGCCAGCAGTTACTCGATGTCAGGAACTAATGAAAAACTGTTTTTT. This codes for CASSYSMSGTNEKLFF.

The CDR3 region is CASSPPSASDSTDTQYF. The DNA of the CDR3 is TGTGCCAGCTCACCACCATCGGCTAGCGATAGCACAGATACGCAGTATTTT. This chain uses TRBV18 with TRBJ2-3; weak D call: TRBD2 (6 bases). The CDR3 covers 17 residues. Germline V gives CDR1 KGHSH, CDR2 LQKENI. Trimming stripped 0 bases from V and 0 bases from J, with 13 bases between. The full variable domain, with the rest looked up from reference TRBV18 and TRBJ2-3, is NAGVMQNPRHLVRRRGQEARLRCSPMKGHSHVYWYRQLPEEGLKFMVYLQKENIIDESGMPKERFSAEFPKEGPSILRIQQVVRGDSAAYFCASSPPSASDSTDTQYFGPGTRLTVL.

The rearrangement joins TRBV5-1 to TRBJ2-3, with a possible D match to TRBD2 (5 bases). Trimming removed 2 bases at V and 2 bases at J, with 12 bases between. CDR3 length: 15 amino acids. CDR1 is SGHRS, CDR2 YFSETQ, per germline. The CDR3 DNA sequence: TGCGCCAGCAGCTTAGAGGGCGGCAACACAGATACGCAGTATTTT. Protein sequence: CASSLEGGNTDTQYF.

The DNA for the CDR3 is TGTGCCAGCAGTTTATCGGTGGAGGTTAGCTCCTACAATGAGCAGTTCTTC. This gives the protein CASSLSVEVSSYNEQFF. This chain uses TRBV27 with TRBJ2-1; TRBD2 might be the D (5 bases). Trimming shortened V by 0 bases and J by 0 bases, and 12 bases separated the two germline ends. Germline CDR1 MNHEY, CDR2 SMNVEV (reference sequence). This CDR3 region has 17 residues.

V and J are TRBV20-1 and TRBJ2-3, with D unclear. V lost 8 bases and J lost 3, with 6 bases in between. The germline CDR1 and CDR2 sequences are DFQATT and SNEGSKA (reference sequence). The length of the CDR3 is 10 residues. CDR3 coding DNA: TGCAGTTTCCAGACAGATACGCAGTATTTT. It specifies CSFQTDTQYF.

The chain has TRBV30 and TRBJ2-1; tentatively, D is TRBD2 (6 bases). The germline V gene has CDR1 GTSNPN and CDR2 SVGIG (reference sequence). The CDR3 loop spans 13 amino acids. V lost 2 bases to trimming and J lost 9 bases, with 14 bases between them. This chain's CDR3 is CAWSRNLEGEQFF. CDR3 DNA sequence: TGTGCCTGGAGTAGGAACCTGGAGGGTGAGCAGTTCTTC.

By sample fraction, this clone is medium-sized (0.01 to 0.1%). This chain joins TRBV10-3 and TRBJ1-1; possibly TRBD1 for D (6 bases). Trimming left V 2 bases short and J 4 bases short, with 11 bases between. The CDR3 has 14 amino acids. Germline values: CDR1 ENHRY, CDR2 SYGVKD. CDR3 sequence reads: CAISERQASTEAFF. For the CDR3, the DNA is TGTGCCATCAGTGAGAGACAGGCGAGCACTGAAGCTTTCTTT.

Here the CDR3 DNA reads TGTGCCAGCAGCAACCCCGGGGCAGGGGGCTTCACTGAAGCTTTCTTT. It yields the protein CASSNPGAGGFTEAFF. The V and J genes are TRBV6-6 and TRBJ1-1; 8 bases match TRBD1. The germline gives CDR1 MNHNY, CDR2 SVGAGI (reference sequence). This CDR3 region has 16 residues. V lost 6 bases, J lost 4 bases, and 13 bases stayed unmatched.